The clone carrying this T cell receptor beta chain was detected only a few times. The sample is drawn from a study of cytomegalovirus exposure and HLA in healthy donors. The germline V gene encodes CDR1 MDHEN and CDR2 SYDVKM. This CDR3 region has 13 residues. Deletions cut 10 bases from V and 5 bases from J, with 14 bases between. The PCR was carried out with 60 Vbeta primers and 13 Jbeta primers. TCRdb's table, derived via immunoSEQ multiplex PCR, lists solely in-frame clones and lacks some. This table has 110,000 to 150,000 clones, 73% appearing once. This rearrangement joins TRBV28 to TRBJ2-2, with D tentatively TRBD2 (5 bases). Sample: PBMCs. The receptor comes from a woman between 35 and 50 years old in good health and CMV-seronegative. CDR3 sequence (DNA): TGTGCCATAGGTAAAGCGGATACCGGGGAGCTGTTTTTT. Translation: CAIGKADTGELFF.